The 14 T cell receptor beta chains below come from one sample, sequenced in a study of technical replicates of blood from a handful of donors. Clones were sequenced by immunoSEQ multiplex PCR, and TCRdb holds only the in-frame ones, with some missing. This table has 12,000 or so clones, over 85% appearing once. The sequencing sample was made of PBMCs. The source is a human donor in good health.

This chain links TRBV7-6 with TRBJ2-1; D might be TRBD1 (5 bases). Germline V CDR1 and CDR2: SGHVS, FNYEAQ. With 2 bases removed from V and 0 bases from J, the gap between germline ends came to 11 bases. The CDR3 contains 16 residues. CDR3 in DNA: TGTGCCAGCAGCTTAATTTGGACACCCTCCTACAATGAGCAGTTCTTC. It encodes CASSLIWTPSYNEQFF.

V is TRBV6-6 and J is TRBJ2-2, with D possibly TRBD1 on 7 matching bases. V was pared by 4 bases and J by 1 base, with 10 bases between. The CDR3 loop spans 15 amino acids. Per the germline V gene, CDR1 is MNHNY and CDR2 is SVGAGI (reference sequence). CDR3 bases: TGTGCCAGCAGTTTCCAGGGGGGGAACACCGGGGAGCTGTTTTTT. It encodes CASSFQGGNTGELFF.

This clone has only one observation. V is TRBV2 and J is TRBJ1-5; 11 nucleotides agree with TRBD1. Germline CDR1 SNHLY, CDR2 FYNNEI. Trimming cost V 7 bases and J 7 bases; bases outside gene matches: 9. The CDR3 extends over 15 amino acids. The CDR3: CASTGQGALEQPQHF. The CDR3 DNA follows: TGTGCCAGCACCGGACAGGGGGCCCTGGAGCAGCCCCAGCATTTT.

This chain connects TRBV19 to TRBJ1-5, with 8 bases fitting TRBD1. V lost 9 bases, J lost 2 bases, and 12 bases stayed unmatched. The CDR3 is 16 residues long. The germline V gene has CDR1 LNHDA and CDR2 SQIVND (reference sequence). For the CDR3, the DNA is TGTGCCAGCCGAAACCAGGGGGCAGCGGGCAATCAGCCCCAGCATTTT. Encoded protein: CASRNQGAAGNQPQHF.

The gene calls are TRBV30 and TRBJ2-5, with a weak D call TRBD2 (6 bases). The germline V and J ends were trimmed by 2 bases and 5 bases, with 18 bases remaining between them. The CDR3 covers 15 residues. The germline CDR1 and CDR2 sequences are GTSNPN and SVGIG (reference sequence). CDR3 nucleotides: TGTGCCTGGAGTCCGACGACTAGTTGGTTGGAGACCCAGTACTTC. Its protein is CAWSPTTSWLETQYF.

The rearrangement links TRBV15 to TRBJ1-5; TRBD1 matches 7 bases. Trimming cost V 4 bases and J 5 bases; bases outside gene matches: 5. The length of the CDR3 is 14 residues. Germline V gene lookup returns CDR1 LNHNV and CDR2 YYDKDF (reference sequence). CDR3 residues: CATSMTGPHQPQHF. In DNA, the CDR3 is TGTGCCACCAGCATGACAGGGCCCCATCAGCCCCAGCATTTT.

V and J are TRBV18 and TRBJ2-3; a weak D match, TRBD2 (6 bases). The germline CDR1 and CDR2 sequences are KGHSH and LQKENI. The V end was cut by 2 bases, the J end by 3 bases, with 12 bases between. The CDR3 has 15 residues. The CDR3 DNA reads as TGTGCCAGCTCACCATTGGAACTAGCTACAGATACGCAGTATTTT. Residues: CASSPLELATDTQYF.

V is TRBV6-5 and J is TRBJ2-5, with TRBD2 identical over 12 bases. The CDR3 contains 15 residues. Germline V gives CDR1 MNHEY, CDR2 SVGAGI. V trimming: 4 bases; J trimming: 1 base; junction bases outside the gene matches: 1. This CDR3 is CASSSGLAGQETQYF. In DNA form, the CDR3 reads TGTGCCAGCAGTTCGGGACTAGCGGGCCAAGAGACCCAGTACTTC.

The CDR3 DNA sequence: TGTGCCAGTAGTATGTCGGGGGAATCCTACGAGCAGTACTTC. Its protein product is CASSMSGESYEQYF. V and J are TRBV19 and TRBJ2-7, with D perhaps matching TRBD2 (6 bases). The germline V gene has CDR1 LNHDA and CDR2 SQIVND (reference sequence). Deletions cut 3 bases from V and 1 base from J, with 10 bases between. CDR3 length: 14 residues.

The V gene is TRBV19, the J gene TRBJ2-7; 8 bases are shared with TRBD2. CDR3 length: 16 residues. Germline lookup yields CDR1 LNHDA and CDR2 SQIVND (reference sequence). V shed 3 bases and J 1 base; nucleotides not matched to a gene: 8. CDR3 nucleotides: TGTGCCAGTAGTATCGGACTTAGCGGGGCTTCCTACGAGCAGTACTTC. It specifies CASSIGLSGASYEQYF.

The rearrangement joins TRBV5-1 to TRBJ2-3; D not certain. Germline values: CDR1 SGHRS, CDR2 YFSETQ. Trimming took off 0 bases at V and 4 bases at J, with 9 bases between the two ends. The CDR3 covers 14 residues. As DNA, the CDR3 is TGCGCCAGCAGCTTGGGTATTATAGCAGATACGCAGTATTTT. Its protein product is CASSLGIIADTQYF.

This chain connects TRBV6-1 to TRBJ2-7; D is perhaps TRBD1 (6 bases). The CDR3 sequence is 14 residues long. Trimming shortened V by 4 bases and J by 3 bases, and 13 bases separated the two germline ends. Germline V CDR1 and CDR2: MNHNS, SASEGT. CDR3 sequence: CASSVQGIGYEQYF. The DNA for the CDR3 is TGTGCCAGCAGTGTACAGGGAATTGGCTACGAGCAGTACTTC.

The chain has TRBV19 and TRBJ2-2; D call uncertain. The V and J ends lost 6 bases and 1 base respectively, with 15 bases between them. Germline CDR1 LNHDA, CDR2 SQIVND (reference sequence). There are 16 residues in the CDR3. CDR3 sequence (DNA): TGTGCCAGTAGACATACGTCCAAAAAGAACACCGGGGAGCTGTTTTTT. It translates to CASRHTSKKNTGELFF.

The V gene is TRBV19, the J gene TRBJ1-2; D is undetermined. This CDR3 has 14 residues. The V end was cut by 6 bases, the J end by 5 bases, with 16 bases between. Germline V gene data show CDR1 as LNHDA and CDR2 as SQIVND (reference sequence). The CDR3, as DNA: TGTGCCAGTAGCCAACAGTCCCTTTGGTATGGCTACACCTTC. It is translated as CASSQQSLWYGYTF.